A selection of T cell receptor beta chains follows, all from one sample in a study of T cells in Graves' hyperthyroidism and ophthalmopathy. TCRdb redid the calling of the multiplex PCR reads with MiXCR, one entry per CDR3 protein. The repertoire includes about 52,000 distinct CDR3 sequences, less than 60% of them detected once, and roughly a tenth sits in the top ten. The source material was blood. Every receptor here comes from a woman between 50 and 59 years old with Graves' ophthalmopathy. CDR3s leave out the opening cysteine and the closing phenylalanine or tryptophan. The order of the fields is V gene, D gene, CDR3 protein. A D gene is named only where the DNA matches it firmly.

TRBV6-1	NA	ASSRSPAGNYGYT
TRBV20-1	NA	SARDHSGSQTATGDEQY
TRBV29-1	TRBD2	SVEDLWGGIYEQY
TRBV6-1	NA	ASRQTLSTDTQY
TRBV4-1	NA	ASSQDFEGGPHNEQF
TRBV18	NA	ASSRPGEETQY
TRBV5-1	TRBD2	ASSASSGGAANEQF
TRBV12-3/TRBV12-4	NA	ASSLGVGLHEKLF
TRBV5-1	NA	ASSLYGGLDEQF
TRBV11-3	TRBD1	ASSLEGTGGAGETQY